This T cell receptor beta chain is from a study of shared clonotypes between healthy human individuals. Overall study results and limits: A reduction in generation probabilities was seen for non-shared clonotypes relative to those shared by all four donors.

Healthy HIV-negative adults with no recent acute infections or vaccinations were recruited as donors. The method was immunoSEQ multiplex PCR; TCRdb's version includes in-frame clones alone and lacks a portion of them. The data contain under 1,100,000 clones, around 75% of them seen just once; the ten biggest clones take up approximately 1.5%. For this clone: The antigen remains unidentified.

The length of the CDR3 is 12 residues. The V gene lost 4 bases and the J gene lost 6 bases, with 10 bases spanning the gap. Germline CDR1 and CDR2: MNHNS and SASEGT. This TCR came from a man aged 18-30 years in good health. The sample consisted of memory CD4+ T cells sorted from blood. Subset described: CD45RA-negative fraction. The chain has TRBV6-1 and TRBJ2-7, with D possibly matching TRBD1 (5 bases). CDR3 DNA sequence: TGTGCCAGCAGTGGAGACAGAAGCGAGCAGTACTTC. It yields the protein CASSGDRSEQYF.